This section outlines one T cell receptor beta chain sequence together with its context. Its antigen remains unidentified. All of the isolated RNA was reverse transcribed, so expressed TCRB transcripts were sequenced. Libraries were prepared by immunoSEQ multiplex PCR; TCRdb keeps only in-frame clonotypes and omits some of them. This sample yields 200,000 to 250,000 clones, of which about 71% are seen a single time; about 0.05% belongs to the top ten. This entry belongs to a study of beta chain features in type 1 diabetes. Study summary: No age, gender or cell yield differences were seen between patients and healthy donors.

Isolation of CD4+ naive, central memory, regulatory and stem cell-like memory cells was achieved by sorting via CD45RO/CCR7/CD25/CD127/CD95/CD27. V lost 1 base and J 4 bases, leaving 10 bases between the germline ends. Germline V CDR1 and CDR2: GTSNPN, SVGIG (reference sequence). The CDR3 covers 14 residues. Study-level findings and limits: A moderate, significant TCRB CDR3 shortening appeared in type 1 diabetes across four CD4+ subsets. The VDJ junctions of type 1 diabetes patients carried fewer insertions and more deletions.

The sample was naive CD4+ T cells from blood. The V and J genes are TRBV30 and TRBJ2-2, with a possible D match to TRBD1 (6 bases). The sequence was obtained from a young man in good health. CDR3 loop: CAWSGQGFTGELFF. In nucleotides, the CDR3 is TGTGCCTGGAGTGGGCAGGGGTTCACCGGGGAGCTGTTTTTT.